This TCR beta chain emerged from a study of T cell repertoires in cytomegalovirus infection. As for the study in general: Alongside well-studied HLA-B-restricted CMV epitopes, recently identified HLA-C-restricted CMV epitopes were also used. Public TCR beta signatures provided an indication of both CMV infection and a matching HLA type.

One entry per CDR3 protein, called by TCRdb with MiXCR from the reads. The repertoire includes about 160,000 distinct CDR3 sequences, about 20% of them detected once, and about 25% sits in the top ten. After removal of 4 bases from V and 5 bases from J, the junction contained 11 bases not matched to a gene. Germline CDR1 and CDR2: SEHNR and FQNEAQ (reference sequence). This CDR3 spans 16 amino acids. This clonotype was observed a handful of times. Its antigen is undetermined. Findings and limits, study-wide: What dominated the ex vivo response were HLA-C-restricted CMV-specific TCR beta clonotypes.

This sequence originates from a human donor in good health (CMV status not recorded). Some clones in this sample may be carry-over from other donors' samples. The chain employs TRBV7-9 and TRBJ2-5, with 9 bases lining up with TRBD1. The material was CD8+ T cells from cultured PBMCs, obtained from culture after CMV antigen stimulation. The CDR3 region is CASSSTNRGRPETQYF. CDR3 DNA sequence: TGTGCCAGCAGCTCAACAAACAGGGGGCGCCCGGAGACCCAGTACTTC.